The clone carrying this T cell receptor beta chain was detected a few times. Antigen: not known. CDR1 and CDR2 from the germline V gene are LGHNA and YNFKEQ. Trimming took off 0 bases at V and 4 bases at J, with 10 bases between the two ends. This CDR3 region has 15 residues. The sample comes from a study of shared clonotypes between healthy human individuals. About the research overall: Donor ages ranged 18 to 49 years: a couple of women, a few men. Overall study results and limits: Blood was the sole source, and tissue repertoires probably differ.

Using ten immunoSEQ deep assay plates, investigators sequenced unsorted PBMC DNA. As processed by the authors: Filtering differed since immunoSEQ provided only junctions, with no quality scores. Data came from immunoSEQ multiplex PCR; TCRdb stores just in-frame clones and leaves some out. The D gene and trimming were derived from the DNA, and the V and J assignments and clone size from that table. The table shows 470,000 or so clones, with roughly 80% occurring only once. The rearrangement joins TRBV4-2 to TRBJ1-5; D call uncertain. Material: PBMCs. The clonotype comes from a woman in her forties in good health. Some clones in this sample may be carry-over from other donors' samples. The CDR3 nucleotides are TGTGCCAGCAGCCAAGATCTCCAGCTAAATCAGCCCCAGCATTTT. Its protein is CASSQDLQLNQPQHF.